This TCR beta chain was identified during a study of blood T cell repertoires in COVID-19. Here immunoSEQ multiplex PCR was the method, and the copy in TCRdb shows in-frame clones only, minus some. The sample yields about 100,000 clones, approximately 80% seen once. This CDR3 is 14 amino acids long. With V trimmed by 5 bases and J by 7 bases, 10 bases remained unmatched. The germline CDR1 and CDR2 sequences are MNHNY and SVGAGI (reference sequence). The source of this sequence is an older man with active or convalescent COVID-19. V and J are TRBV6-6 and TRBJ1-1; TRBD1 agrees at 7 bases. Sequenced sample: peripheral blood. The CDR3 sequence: CASSLLTWDSEAFF. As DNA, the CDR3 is TGTGCCAGCAGTCTCCTAACCTGGGACAGTGAAGCTTTCTTT.